This TCR beta chain derives from a study of shared clonotypes between healthy human individuals. Study background: Two female and a few male donors aged 18 to 49 were enrolled.

This CDR3 has 13 amino acids. The ends were cut back, 5 bases at V and 1 base at J, with 8 bases in the middle. CDR1 and CDR2 from the germline V gene are KGHSH and LQKENI. Sequenced by immunoSEQ multiplex PCR; TCRdb stores in-frame clones only, minus some. The sample holds 2 million to 2.5 million clones, approximately 96% seen once. The receptor comes from a man aged 18 to 29 in good health. Sequenced: naive CD4+ T cells sorted from blood. Subset meaning: CD45RA+ positively selected. The chain is built from TRBV18 and TRBJ1-1, with D tentatively TRBD1 (6 bases). For the CDR3, the DNA is TGTGCCAGCTCATGGGGACAGAACACTGAAGCTTTCTTT. Amino acids: CASSWGQNTEAFF.